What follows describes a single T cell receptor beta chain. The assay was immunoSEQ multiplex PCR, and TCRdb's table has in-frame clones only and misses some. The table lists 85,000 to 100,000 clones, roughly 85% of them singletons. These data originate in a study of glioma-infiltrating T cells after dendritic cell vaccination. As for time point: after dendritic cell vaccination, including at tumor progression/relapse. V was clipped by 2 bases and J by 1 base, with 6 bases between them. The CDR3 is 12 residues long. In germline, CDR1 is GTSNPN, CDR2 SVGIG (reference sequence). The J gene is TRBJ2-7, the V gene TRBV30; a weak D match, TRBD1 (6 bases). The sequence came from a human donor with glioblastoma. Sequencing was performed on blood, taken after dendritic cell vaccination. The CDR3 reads CAWSRGSYEQYF. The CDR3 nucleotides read TGTGCCTGGAGTAGGGGGTCCTACGAGCAGTACTTC.